Below are 9 T cell receptor beta chains sequenced from a single sample in a study of CD8+ T cells in alopecia areata. Indicated treatment: oral pan-JAK inhibitor, 5-10 mg twice daily. RNA was extracted and reverse transcribed into cDNA as the sequencing template. Generated by immunoSEQ multiplex PCR, the TCRdb table keeps only in-frame clones and is missing some. The table has 120,000 or so clones, 61% seen once. Source: CD4+ T cells sorted from blood, taken at week 4, from a patient treated with tofacitinib. Receptor source: a human donor with alopecia areata.

This rearrangement joins TRBV7-9 to TRBJ1-2, with D unresolved. The V and J ends lost 3 bases and 2 bases respectively, with 7 bases between them. Per germline, CDR1 SEHNR and CDR2 FQNEAQ (reference sequence). The CDR3 runs 13 residues. DNA for the CDR3: TGTGCCAGCAGCTTGAACGGGAACTATGGCTACACCTTC. Translated: CASSLNGNYGYTF. Together with reference TRBV7-9 and TRBJ1-2, the CDR3 gives the full variable domain: DTGVSQNPRHKITKRGQNVTFRCDPISEHNRLYWYRQTLGQGPEFLTYFQNEAQLEKSRLLSDRFSAERPKGSFSTLEIQRTEQGDSAMYLCASSLNGNYGYTFGSGTRLTVV.

The chain links TRBV28 to TRBJ1-5; 7 nucleotides align to TRBD1. Trimming removed 2 bases from V and 3 bases from J; junction bases left unmatched: 4. Germline V gene lookup returns CDR1 MDHEN and CDR2 SYDVKM. CDR3 length equals 15 residues. CDR3 DNA sequence: TGTGCCAGCAGTTTAGTGGGACAGAACAATCAGCCCCAGCATTTT. Residues: CASSLVGQNNQPQHF.

This clone appeared a single time. The chain joins TRBV19 to TRBJ1-2; no clear D gene. The CDR3 is 13 amino acids. V dropped 6 bases and J dropped 5 bases, with 13 bases sitting between them. Germline lookup yields CDR1 LNHDA and CDR2 SQIVND (reference sequence). This CDR3 is CASSPMRDYGYTF. CDR3 DNA sequence: TGTGCCAGTAGCCCAATGCGGGATTATGGCTACACCTTC.

The rearrangement uses TRBV2 and TRBJ2-1, with D unclear. This CDR3 has 14 amino acids. Germline CDR1 reads SNHLY; CDR2 reads FYNNEI. The V and J ends lost 0 bases and 5 bases respectively, with 8 bases between them. For the CDR3, the DNA is TGTGCCAGCAGTGAAGCTGACTCTCACAATGAGCAGTTCTTC. The encoded protein is CASSEADSHNEQFF.

The chain is built from TRBV15 and TRBJ2-3; 7 bases align to TRBD1. The CDR3 loop spans 16 amino acids. Trimming removed 0 bases from V and 4 bases from J; junction bases left unmatched: 7. Germline V gene sequence: CDR1 LNHNV, CDR2 YYDKDF (reference sequence). The CDR3 reads CATSRDRQGGADTQYF. The DNA of the CDR3 is TGTGCCACCAGCAGAGATAGACAGGGTGGCGCAGATACGCAGTATTTT.

The chain combines TRBV5-6 with TRBJ2-5, with D possibly being TRBD1 (6 bases). CDR3 length equals 16 residues. Germline V gene lookup returns CDR1 SGHDT and CDR2 YYEEEE. V lost 5 bases to trimming and J lost 3 bases, with 20 bases between them. The CDR3 region is CASSSDPRQAKETQYF. The CDR3 DNA follows: TGTGCCAGCAGTTCAGACCCAAGACAGGCCAAAGAGACCCAGTACTTC. Drawing the rest from reference TRBV5-6 and TRBJ2-5, the complete variable domain is DAGVTQSPTHLIKTRGQQVTLRCSPKSGHDTVSWYQQALGQGPQFIFQYYEEEERQRGNFPDRFSGHQFPNYSSELNVNALLLGDSALYLCASSSDPRQAKETQYFGPGTRLLVL.

The chain is built from TRBV29-1 and TRBJ1-3; D is possibly TRBD1 (5 bases). Germline CDR1 and CDR2: SQVTM and ANQGSEA. The CDR3 covers 13 residues. The V end was cut by 6 bases, the J end by 4 bases, with 13 bases between. The CDR3 here is CSVGQDVGNTIYF. The CDR3, as DNA: TGCAGCGTAGGACAAGACGTGGGAAACACCATATATTTT.

The CDR3 bases are TGCGCCAGCAGCTTGGTCGACAGGGCGGGCAATGAGCAGTTCTTC. Protein: CASSLVDRAGNEQFF. The chain joins TRBV5-1 to TRBJ2-1; the match to TRBD1 covers 7 bases. V lost 0 bases and J lost 6; bases outside the gene matches: 6. Germline V gives CDR1 SGHRS, CDR2 YFSETQ. This CDR3 has 15 residues. The complete variable domain, with remaining parts taken from reference TRBV5-1 and TRBJ2-1, reads KAGVTQTPRYLIKTRGQQVTLSCSPISGHRSVSWYQQTPGQGLQFLFEYFSETQRNKGNFPGRFSGRQFSNSRSEMNVSTLELGDSALYLCASSLVDRAGNEQFFGPGTRLTVL.

The chain employs TRBV20-1 and TRBJ2-7; D is unresolved. V lost 0 bases and J 6 bases, leaving 6 bases between the germline ends. The CDR3 runs 11 residues. Per the germline V gene, CDR1 is DFQATT and CDR2 is SNEGSKA (reference sequence). CDR3 in DNA: TGCAGTGCTAGAGATCCGCGCGAGCAGTACTTC. It translates to CSARDPREQYF.